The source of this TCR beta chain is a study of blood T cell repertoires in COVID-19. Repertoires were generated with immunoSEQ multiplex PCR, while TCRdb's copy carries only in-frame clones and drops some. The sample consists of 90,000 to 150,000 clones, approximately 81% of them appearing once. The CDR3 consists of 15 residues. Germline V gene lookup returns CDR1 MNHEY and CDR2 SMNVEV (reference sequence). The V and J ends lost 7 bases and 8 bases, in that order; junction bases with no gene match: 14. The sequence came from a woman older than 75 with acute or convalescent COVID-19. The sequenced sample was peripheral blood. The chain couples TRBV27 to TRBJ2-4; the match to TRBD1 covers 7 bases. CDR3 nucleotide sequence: TGTGCCAGCACCTCCTCCGGGGACAGATTTGACATTCAGTACTTC. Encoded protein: CASTSSGDRFDIQYF.